This entry is about one T cell receptor (beta chain). What it binds is unknown. The CDR3 consists of 14 residues. Germline assignment: CDR1 DFQATT and CDR2 SNEGSKA (reference sequence). This sample was included in a study of blood T cells in healthy people across ages. General study points: While age rose, TCR beta diversity per million T cells dropped in a roughly linear way. Unsorted PBMC input precluded a conclusive naive versus antigen-experienced comparison.

Then a second PCR, running roughly 7 to 11 cycles, was carried out with a sample-barcoded 5' primer and a J-beta primer mix. TCRdb processed the 5' RACE reads anew with MiXCR; each CDR3 protein has one entry. This sample has over 1,300,000 distinct CDR3 sequences, with approximately 60% found just once. In terms of origin and age, donors were healthy Caucasian individuals from Russia aged about 6 to 90. No fewer than 7 million PBMCs went into each sample. The sample comprised blood. This TCR came from a man aged 18 to 30 in good health. V and J are TRBV20-1 and TRBJ2-4, with TRBD2 as a possible D gene (5 bases). The tail of the sequence fits TRBJ2-7 better, so the J call may be wrong. This CDR3 reads CSASPGVKAYEQYF. CDR3 DNA sequence: TGCAGTGCTAGCCCCGGGGTAAAAGCCTACGAGCAGTACTTC.